A selection of T cell receptor beta chains follows, all from one sample in a study of CD8 T cells in ankylosing spondylitis. TCRdb called the 5' RACE reads again in MiXCR, with one record for every CDR3 protein. The sample shows 210,000 or so distinct CDR3 sequences, about 26% of them seen only once. Sequencing was carried out using blood, either unsorted or a sorted T cell fraction (not recorded which). The receptors were gathered from a male donor with ankylosing spondylitis or in good health (not recorded which). CDR3s include the opening cysteine and the closing phenylalanine or tryptophan. A D gene is named only where the DNA matches it firmly. The size of a clone is reported for some rows only, either as once, few or many, or as a class for expanded clones.

J gene: TRBJ2-3
clone size: few
D gene: TRBD1
V gene: TRBV20-1
CDR3 DNA: TGCAGTGCTCTCCCGGGACAGGGGCGGTCAGATACGCAGTATTTT
CDR3 protein: CSALPGQGRSDTQYF

J gene: TRBJ1-5
clone size: .
D gene: TRBD1
V gene: TRBV12-3/TRBV12-4
CDR3 DNA: TGTGCCAGCAGTAAAACAGGGGGTCGGAATCAGCCCCAGCATTTT
CDR3 protein: CASSKTGGRNQPQHF

J gene: TRBJ2-5
clone size: many
D gene: TRBD2
V gene: TRBV20-1
CDR3 DNA: TGCAGTGCTAGGGTGGCGGCTAGCGGGGAGACCCAGTACTTC
CDR3 protein: CSARVAASGETQYF

J gene: TRBJ2-1
clone size: many
D gene: .
V gene: TRBV7-9
CDR3 DNA: TGTGCCAGCAGCTTTCAGGCCACCCTCGAGCAGTTCTTC
CDR3 protein: CASSFQATLEQFF

J gene: TRBJ2-1
clone size: many
D gene: TRBD2
V gene: TRBV5-4
CDR3 DNA: TGTGCCAGCAGAGGCGGGAGTGAGTCCTACAATGAGCAGTTCTTC
CDR3 protein: CASRGGSESYNEQFF

J gene: TRBJ2-3
clone size: many
D gene: .
V gene: TRBV28
CDR3 DNA: TGTGCCAGCTTCAGCACAGATACGCAGTATTTT
CDR3 protein: CASFSTDTQYF

J gene: TRBJ2-1
clone size: many
D gene: TRBD2
V gene: TRBV7-8
CDR3 DNA: TGTGCCAGCAGCTTAGTCTTCGGGACTAGCGGAGCTTACAATGAGCAGTTCTTC
CDR3 protein: CASSLVFGTSGAYNEQFF

J gene: TRBJ2-7
clone size: many
D gene: .
V gene: TRBV20-1
CDR3 DNA: TGCAGTGCTGCTATCCCCCCGTCTTACGAGCAGTACTTC
CDR3 protein: CSAAIPPSYEQYF

J gene: TRBJ1-1
clone size: many
D gene: TRBD1
V gene: TRBV4-3
CDR3 DNA: TGCGCCAGCAGCCAAAGGACAGGGTCGAACACTGAAGCTTTCTTT
CDR3 protein: CASSQRTGSNTEAFF

J gene: TRBJ2-7
clone size: .
D gene: TRBD1
V gene: TRBV20-1
CDR3 DNA: TGCAGTGCTCCTCGACAGACAGGGTACACAGGCGAGCAGTACTTC
CDR3 protein: CSAPRQTGYTGEQYF

J gene: TRBJ2-2
clone size: .
D gene: .
V gene: TRBV4-2
CDR3 DNA: TGTGCCATGGGCCCCGGGCTCCCCAGCGGGGAGCTGTTTTTT
CDR3 protein: CAMGPGLPSGELFF

J gene: TRBJ2-7
clone size: many
D gene: .
V gene: TRBV15
CDR3 DNA: TGTGCCACCAGCAGAGTTGGCTACGAGCAGTACTTC
CDR3 protein: CATSRVGYEQYF

J gene: TRBJ2-7
clone size: many
D gene: TRBD1
V gene: TRBV27
CDR3 DNA: TGTGCCAGCAGCTCACCGAGGGGGACAGGGCTTCCCTACGAGCAGTACTTC
CDR3 protein: CASSSPRGTGLPYEQYF

J gene: TRBJ2-1
clone size: few
D gene: .
V gene: TRBV12-3/TRBV12-4
CDR3 DNA: TGTGCCAGCAGTGCATTTAATGAGCAGTTCTTC
CDR3 protein: CASSAFNEQFF

J gene: TRBJ2-3
clone size: many
D gene: TRBD1
V gene: TRBV29-1
CDR3 DNA: TGCAGCTTGGAGGGGGGACAGGGGTACACAGATACGCAGTATTTT
CDR3 protein: CSLEGGQGYTDTQYF

J gene: TRBJ2-7
clone size: .
D gene: TRBD2
V gene: TRBV5-1
CDR3 DNA: TGCGCCAGCAGCTCTGGAGGGCTAGCGGGAGCAAGAAATCACGAGCAGTACTTC
CDR3 protein: CASSSGGLAGARNHEQYF

J gene: TRBJ2-1
clone size: .
D gene: TRBD2
V gene: TRBV20-1
CDR3 DNA: TGCAGTGCTAGACCGGGACTAGCGGGTTCCTACAATGAGCAGTTCTTC
CDR3 protein: CSARPGLAGSYNEQFF

J gene: TRBJ1-4
clone size: .
D gene: .
V gene: TRBV20-1
CDR3 DNA: TGCAGTGCCGCGACGGGCAATTCTTTTAATGAAAAACTGTTTTTT
CDR3 protein: CSAATGNSFNEKLFF

J gene: TRBJ2-3
clone size: .
D gene: TRBD2
V gene: TRBV5-1
CDR3 DNA: TGCGCCAGTTCCCCGGCTGGCGGGAGGCAGGGCACAGATACGCAGTATTTT
CDR3 protein: CASSPAGGRQGTDTQYF

J gene: TRBJ2-7
clone size: many
D gene: TRBD1
V gene: TRBV18
CDR3 DNA: TGTGCCAGCTCACCATCGACAGGGGGGTACGAGCAGTACTTC
CDR3 protein: CASSPSTGGYEQYF

J gene: TRBJ1-1
clone size: .
D gene: .
V gene: TRBV29-1
CDR3 DNA: TGCAGCGTTGAGATACAGAGAAACACTGAAGCTTTCTTT
CDR3 protein: CSVEIQRNTEAFF

J gene: TRBJ2-7
clone size: .
D gene: .
V gene: TRBV20-1
CDR3 DNA: TGCAGTGCTGGGGACCTCTACGAGCAGTACTTC
CDR3 protein: CSAGDLYEQYF

J gene: TRBJ1-1
clone size: .
D gene: .
V gene: TRBV2
CDR3 DNA: TGTGCCAGCAGTGGAAGGGGTTTCGGCACTGAAGCTTTCTTT
CDR3 protein: CASSGRGFGTEAFF

J gene: TRBJ2-5
clone size: .
D gene: .
V gene: TRBV6-2/TRBV6-3
CDR3 DNA: TGTGCCAGCAGACGGGAGACCCAGTACTTC
CDR3 protein: CASRRETQYF

J gene: TRBJ1-1
clone size: many
D gene: TRBD1
V gene: TRBV9
CDR3 DNA: TGTGCCAGCAGCCCTCGGACAGGGACCGCTTTCTTT
CDR3 protein: CASSPRTGTAFF

J gene: TRBJ1-1
clone size: many
D gene: TRBD1
V gene: TRBV20-1
CDR3 DNA: TGCAGTGCTAGACCCGGGACAGGGGGCGGGAGTGAAGCTTTCTTT
CDR3 protein: CSARPGTGGGSEAFF

J gene: TRBJ2-1
clone size: many
D gene: TRBD2
V gene: TRBV18
CDR3 DNA: TGTGCCAGCTCATTGTCGGGACTAGCGGGCCGAAATGAGCAGTTCTTC
CDR3 protein: CASSLSGLAGRNEQFF

J gene: TRBJ1-2
clone size: .
D gene: TRBD1
V gene: TRBV12-3/TRBV12-4
CDR3 DNA: TGTGCCAGCAGCTCTTCGGGACAGGGTGTTTATGGCTACACCTTC
CDR3 protein: CASSSSGQGVYGYTF

J gene: TRBJ2-7
clone size: many
D gene: .
V gene: TRBV5-1
CDR3 DNA: TGCGCCAGCAGCGCTCAGGGGGGGACCTACGAGCAGTACTTC
CDR3 protein: CASSAQGGTYEQYF

J gene: TRBJ2-2
clone size: .
D gene: TRBD2
V gene: TRBV6-1
CDR3 DNA: TGTGCCAGCAAGGCGGGAGCGGGCACCGGGGAGCTGTTTTTT
CDR3 protein: CASKAGAGTGELFF

J gene: TRBJ2-7
clone size: many
D gene: TRBD1
V gene: TRBV27
CDR3 DNA: TGTGCCAGCAGTTTCATACAGGGGAAGGGTTACGAGCAGTACTTC
CDR3 protein: CASSFIQGKGYEQYF

J gene: TRBJ2-5
clone size: many
D gene: .
V gene: TRBV10-3
CDR3 DNA: TGTGCCATCAGCCCCGGGACCCAGGGGGAGACCCAGTACTTC
CDR3 protein: CAISPGTQGETQYF

J gene: TRBJ2-5
clone size: .
D gene: .
V gene: TRBV6-6
CDR3 DNA: TGTGCCAGCAGTTACCGGGGTTGGGAGACCCAGTACTTC
CDR3 protein: CASSYRGWETQYF

J gene: TRBJ2-3
clone size: few
D gene: .
V gene: TRBV7-2
CDR3 DNA: TGTGCCAGCAGCCCCTGGGGTTTACGGACAGATACGCAGTATTTT
CDR3 protein: CASSPWGLRTDTQYF

J gene: TRBJ2-5
clone size: once
D gene: TRBD2
V gene: TRBV6-5
CDR3 DNA: TGTGCCAGCAGTTATGCTAGCGGCCAAGAGACCCAGTACTTC
CDR3 protein: CASSYASGQETQYF

J gene: TRBJ2-5
clone size: .
D gene: .
V gene: TRBV29-1
CDR3 DNA: TGCAGCGTTGAGTTCCGTCCCCAAGAGACCCAGTACTTC
CDR3 protein: CSVEFRPQETQYF

J gene: TRBJ2-5
clone size: many
D gene: .
V gene: TRBV5-1
CDR3 DNA: TGCGCCAGCAGCCCAGAACCTGGACGCAAAGAGACCCAGTACTTC
CDR3 protein: CASSPEPGRKETQYF

J gene: TRBJ2-7
clone size: .
D gene: .
V gene: TRBV20-1
CDR3 DNA: TGCAGTGCCATCCGCCCGGGGGCCCCGCCCTACGAGCAGTACTTC
CDR3 protein: CSAIRPGAPPYEQYF

J gene: TRBJ2-3
clone size: few
D gene: .
V gene: TRBV20-1
CDR3 DNA: TGCAGTGCTAGAGCCATACTAGCACCCACTAGCACAGATACGCAGTATTTT
CDR3 protein: CSARAILAPTSTDTQYF

J gene: TRBJ1-2
clone size: many
D gene: .
V gene: TRBV20-1
CDR3 DNA: TGCAGTGCTCCAACCCACTACAGGGTTGGCTATGGCTACACCTTC
CDR3 protein: CSAPTHYRVGYGYTF

J gene: TRBJ2-3
clone size: many
D gene: .
V gene: TRBV5-6
CDR3 DNA: TGTGCCAGCAGCTTGTGGATTGCAGATACGCAGTATTTT
CDR3 protein: CASSLWIADTQYF

J gene: TRBJ2-2
clone size: many
D gene: .
V gene: TRBV5-1
CDR3 DNA: TGCGCCAGCAGTTCCCGACAGCCGAACACCGGGGAGCTGTTTTTT
CDR3 protein: CASSSRQPNTGELFF

J gene: TRBJ1-2
clone size: many
D gene: .
V gene: TRBV9
CDR3 DNA: TGTGCCAGCAGCGTAGAAGGTCAGCTTGGCTATGGCTACACCTTC
CDR3 protein: CASSVEGQLGYGYTF

J gene: TRBJ2-1
clone size: many
D gene: .
V gene: TRBV7-7
CDR3 DNA: TGTGCTAGCAGCCCAGGACAGCACCACAATGAGCAGTTCTTC
CDR3 protein: CASSPGQHHNEQFF

J gene: TRBJ2-1
clone size: once
D gene: TRBD2
V gene: TRBV7-7
CDR3 DNA: TGTGCTAGCAGCGCTGGACTAGCGGGAGATGAGGAGCAGTTCTTC
CDR3 protein: CASSAGLAGDEEQFF

J gene: TRBJ1-2
clone size: many
D gene: TRBD1
V gene: TRBV19
CDR3 DNA: TGTGCCAGTAGTACACCGGGACAGGGATATGGCTACACCTTC
CDR3 protein: CASSTPGQGYGYTF

J gene: TRBJ2-1
clone size: few
D gene: .
V gene: TRBV20-1
CDR3 DNA: TGCAGTGCTAGAGGAGGTTCCGAAGCCTTACCGACTACCAATGAGCAGTTCTTC
CDR3 protein: CSARGGSEALPTTNEQFF

J gene: TRBJ2-1
clone size: few
D gene: .
V gene: TRBV6-1
CDR3 DNA: TGTGCCAGCAGGGCGCTCCCGCGCAATGAGCAGTTCTTC
CDR3 protein: CASRALPRNEQFF

J gene: TRBJ1-1
clone size: .
D gene: .
V gene: TRBV5-1
CDR3 DNA: TGCGCCAGCAGCTTGGAGGACAACTCTGAAGCTTTCTTT
CDR3 protein: CASSLEDNSEAFF

J gene: TRBJ2-7
clone size: many
D gene: TRBD2
V gene: TRBV7-6
CDR3 DNA: TGTGCCAGCAGCTCCCGGGGGACTAGCGGTGACTACGAGCAGTACTTC
CDR3 protein: CASSSRGTSGDYEQYF

J gene: TRBJ2-1
clone size: .
D gene: TRBD2
V gene: TRBV10-3
CDR3 DNA: TGTGCCATCAGTGAGTTTTGGGGAGGGAGCTCCTACAATGAGCAGTTCTTC
CDR3 protein: CAISEFWGGSSYNEQFF

J gene: TRBJ2-7
clone size: .
D gene: .
V gene: TRBV12-5
CDR3 DNA: TGTGCTAGTGGTTTGCAGGCAGCCATACCCTACGAGCAGTACTTC
CDR3 protein: CASGLQAAIPYEQYF

J gene: TRBJ1-1
clone size: .
D gene: .
V gene: TRBV12-3/TRBV12-4
CDR3 DNA: TGTGCCAGCAGTTTGGAGGGAAAAGCTTTCTTT
CDR3 protein: CASSLEGKAFF

J gene: TRBJ2-7
clone size: once
D gene: .
V gene: TRBV7-2
CDR3 DNA: TGTGCCAGCAGCTTGACTACGACGATCACCTACGAGCAGTACTTC
CDR3 protein: CASSLTTTITYEQYF

J gene: TRBJ1-1
clone size: many
D gene: TRBD1
V gene: TRBV15
CDR3 DNA: TGTGCCACCAGCAGAGAAAGGGACAGGGGCACTGAAGCTTTCTTT
CDR3 protein: CATSRERDRGTEAFF

J gene: TRBJ2-7
clone size: many
D gene: TRBD1
V gene: TRBV20-1
CDR3 DNA: TGCAGTGCTAGGGGGACAGGGCATAGCGAGCAGTACTTC
CDR3 protein: CSARGTGHSEQYF

J gene: TRBJ2-5
clone size: .
D gene: .
V gene: TRBV20-1
CDR3 DNA: TGCAGTGCTAGTCTTCGGTGGTGCGAGACCCAGTACTTC
CDR3 protein: CSASLRWCETQYF

J gene: TRBJ2-1
clone size: many
D gene: .
V gene: TRBV7-8
CDR3 DNA: TGTGCCAGCAGCTTAGCGGGAGCCCAGTTCTTC
CDR3 protein: CASSLAGAQFF

J gene: TRBJ2-1
clone size: many
D gene: .
V gene: TRBV12-3/TRBV12-4
CDR3 DNA: TGTGCCAGCAGTTTAGGAGCCTCCAATGAGCAGTTCTTC
CDR3 protein: CASSLGASNEQFF